The text below deals with one TCR beta chain. Its antigen is currently unknown. TCRdb itself ran the 5' RACE reads through MiXCR, one entry per CDR3 protein. The data show 500,000 to 650,000 distinct CDR3 sequences, about 12% seen once. These data originate in a study of T cells after yellow fever vaccination. Findings and limits, study-wide: Abundant bulk-population clonotypes could contaminate the FACS-sorted repertoires. Post-booster samples contained most primary-vaccination clones (approximately 95% CD4, around 90% CD8). The CD4 compartment and the CD8 compartment contained a small share of clonotypes in common.

This clonotype was sampled from a young man who received the YFV17D yellow fever vaccine. The sequenced sample was PBMCs, obtained on the day of the yellow fever booster vaccination.

CDR3 in amino acids: CASSQDTDSWYEQYF. The CDR3 nucleotides are TGTGCCAGCTCCCAAGATACGGATTCCTGGTACGAGCAGTACTTC. J is TRBJ2-7 and V is TRBV3-1; D uncertain. V was shortened by 8 bases and J by 4 bases, with 21 bases between the two germline ends. CDR3 length equals 15 residues. Looked up from germline, CDR1 is LGHDT and CDR2 is YNNKEL (reference sequence).